This T cell receptor (beta chain) was identified in a study of early stage breast cancer tumors. Overall study context: Most invasive tumors, about 80% of the 16, were ER+/PR+/HER2-. General study points: Tumor and normal breast were distinguished via blood comparison in about 90% of the 16 patients. Compared with adjacent normal breast, tumors showed about 2.5-fold denser, more clonal T cells.

The CDR3 runs to 12 residues. V shed 1 base and J shed 8 bases, with 7 bases lying between them. Germline V gene lookup returns CDR1 SGHRS and CDR2 YFSETQ. About this clone: The antigen is not known.

Blood replicates held 0.5 ug DNA, tumor or normal breast 1.5 ug, two each. Sequenced by immunoSEQ multiplex PCR; TCRdb stores in-frame clones only, minus some. The data hold about 70,000 clones, with about 85% observed a single time. The TCR originated in a person aged 40-50 years with breast cancer. Sample: blood. J is TRBJ2-1 and V is TRBV5-1; possibly TRBD2 for D (5 bases). CDR3 nucleotide sequence: TGCGCCAGCAGCTTGTTGGAGGATGAGCAGTTCTTC. This encodes CASSLLEDEQFF.